This entry features one TCR beta chain sequence. Its antigen is not yet known. Per-nucleotide qualities are absent, and no much larger clonotype sits a single base away. This record belongs to a study of blood T cell repertoires in COVID-19 (TCRdb year 2020). Notes on the research overall: Collaborator samples came from the United States, Italy and Spain and covered acute and convalescent phases of COVID-19. Where HLA class I and class II types were available, the types were taken from metadata supplied by the sample provider, not from assay-based typing. The repertoires were made available in a free public database intended to serve as a resource for research on the immune response to SARS-CoV-2. Samples came from the ongoing ImmuneRACE study (first 160 participants) plus 1,254 subjects from 6 global collaborators. Nearly every sample came with metadata listing a de-identified subject ID, COVID-19 status, age in years and sex. The dataset comprised deeply sampled blood TCRbeta repertoires from subjects exposed to, actively infected with, or recovered from COVID-19. The prospective study material was composed of cDNA or gDNA derived from T cells, B-cell-depleted T cells, or PBMCs. The study at large found these results: How much clinical and demographic metadata was included differed by source and by participant, and the metadata was provided uncurated.

TCRbeta CDR3 regions were amplified from genomic DNA using the immunoSEQ Assay, a bias-controlled multiplex PCR. As for how the authors treated the data: The number of nucleated cells in each sample was estimated from the amplification of reference gene primers within the assay. Sequence reads were collapsed and filtered to measure the absolute abundance of every unique TCRbeta CDR3 rearrangement. For each sample, productive Simpson clonality was calculated as the square root of Simpson's diversity index across productive rearrangements. The table comes from immuneACCESS by way of TCRdb, which keeps in-frame sequences with V and J called. Part of the clones is missing from these tables; in studies checked, under half for an unresolved V gene and the rest for unknown reasons. That table furnishes V, J and clone size, whereas the DNA furnished D and trimming. Here the sample has over 350,000 clones; about 89% occur a single time. The top ten clonotypes cover about 4.3% of the sample.

Including cysteine and phenylalanine, the CDR3 has 11 amino acids. Just the 33-base CDR3 DNA is kept, in frame starting at base 1. Reading the germline V gene (reference sequence) gives CDR1 DFQATT and CDR2 SNEGSKA. V is pared back by 0 bases and J by 8 bases, with 7 bases lying between the germline termini. Whole blood was collected in K2EDTA tubes by collaborating institutions according to the institutions' own protocols. For TCRbeta analysis, collaborator samples were shipped as frozen whole blood, as isolated PBMCs, or as DNA extracted from either sample type. This TCR was sampled from a woman younger than 45 with acute or convalescent COVID-19. Here the chain combines TRBV20-1 and TRBJ1-2; no D gene is confidently identified. Source material: peripheral blood. The sequence in DNA is TGCAGTGCTAGAGAAGTGAGGGGCTACACCTTC. Protein translation: CSAREVRGYTF.